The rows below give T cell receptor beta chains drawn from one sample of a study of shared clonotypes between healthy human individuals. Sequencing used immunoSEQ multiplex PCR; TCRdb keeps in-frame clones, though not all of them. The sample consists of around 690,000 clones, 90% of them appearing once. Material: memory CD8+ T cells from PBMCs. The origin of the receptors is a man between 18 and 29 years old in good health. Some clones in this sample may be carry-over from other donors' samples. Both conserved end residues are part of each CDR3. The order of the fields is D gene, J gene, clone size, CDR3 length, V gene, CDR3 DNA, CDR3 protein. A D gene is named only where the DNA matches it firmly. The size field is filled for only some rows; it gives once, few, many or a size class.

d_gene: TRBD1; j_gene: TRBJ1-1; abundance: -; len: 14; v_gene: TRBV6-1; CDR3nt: TGTGCCAGCAGGGAGACAGGGACGAACACTGAAGCTTTCTTT; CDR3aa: CASRETGTNTEAFF
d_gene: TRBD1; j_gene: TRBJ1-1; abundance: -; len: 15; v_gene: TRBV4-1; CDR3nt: TGCGCCAGCAGCCCAAGGACAGGGGCGAACACTGAAGCTTTCTTT; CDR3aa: CASSPRTGANTEAFF
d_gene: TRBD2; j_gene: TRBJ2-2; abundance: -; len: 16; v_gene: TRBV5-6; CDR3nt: TGTGCCAGCAGCCAAGAAACTAGCGGGGGCACCGGGGAGCTGTTTTTT; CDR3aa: CASSQETSGGTGELFF
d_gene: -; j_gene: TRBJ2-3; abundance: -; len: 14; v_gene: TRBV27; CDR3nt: TGTGCCAGCAGTTTATACGGGAACACAGATACGCAGTATTTT; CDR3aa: CASSLYGNTDTQYF
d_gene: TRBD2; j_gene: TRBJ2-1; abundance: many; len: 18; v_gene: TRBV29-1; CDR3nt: TGCAGCGTTAAGACTCGTGGGGAGGGACTTCATGCCGACAATGAGCAGTTCTTC; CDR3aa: CSVKTRGEGLHADNEQFF
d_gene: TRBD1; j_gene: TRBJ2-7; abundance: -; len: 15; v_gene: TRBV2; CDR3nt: TGTGCCAGCAGGTCCAGGGGGACAGGGGGCTACGAGCAGTACTTC; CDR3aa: CASRSRGTGGYEQYF
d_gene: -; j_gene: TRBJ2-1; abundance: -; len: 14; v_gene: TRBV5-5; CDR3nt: TGTGCCAGCGGCCGTTTGACCCTCTACAATGAGCAGTTCTTC; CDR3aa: CASGRLTLYNEQFF
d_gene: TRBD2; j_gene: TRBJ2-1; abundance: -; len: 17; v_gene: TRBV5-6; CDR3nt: TGTGCCAGCAGCCTTTCTCTAGCGGGAGGTGTAGACAATGAGCAGTTCTTC; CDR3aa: CASSLSLAGGVDNEQFF
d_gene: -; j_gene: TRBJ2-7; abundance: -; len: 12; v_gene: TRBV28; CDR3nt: TGTGCCAGCAGGGGTGGGATCCACGAGCAGTACTTC; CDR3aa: CASRGGIHEQYF
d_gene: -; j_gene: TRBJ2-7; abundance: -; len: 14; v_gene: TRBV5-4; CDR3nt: TGTGCCAGCAGCTCCCCACGGGGCTTCCACGAGCAGTACTTC; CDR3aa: CASSSPRGFHEQYF
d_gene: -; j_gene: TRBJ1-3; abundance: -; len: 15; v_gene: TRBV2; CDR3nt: TGTGCCAGCACATCCTTATATGGATCCGGCAACACCATATATTTT; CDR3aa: CASTSLYGSGNTIYF
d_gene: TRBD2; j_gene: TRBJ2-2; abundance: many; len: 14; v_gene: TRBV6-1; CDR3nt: TGTGCCAGCAGTGACGGGAGGGCCACCGGGGAGCTGTTTTTT; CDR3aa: CASSDGRATGELFF
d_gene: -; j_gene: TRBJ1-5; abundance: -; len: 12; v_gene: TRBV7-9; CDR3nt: TGTGCCAGCTCGCAGGACAATCAGCCCCAGCATTTT; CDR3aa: CASSQDNQPQHF
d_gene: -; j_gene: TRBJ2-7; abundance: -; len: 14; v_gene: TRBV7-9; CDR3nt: TGTGCCAGCAGCTTATCCCGGGAGACCTACGAGCAGTACTTC; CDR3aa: CASSLSRETYEQYF
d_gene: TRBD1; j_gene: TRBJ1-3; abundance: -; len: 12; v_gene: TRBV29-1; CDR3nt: TGCAGCGCGACAGGGGCTGGAAACACCATATATTTT; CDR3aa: CSATGAGNTIYF
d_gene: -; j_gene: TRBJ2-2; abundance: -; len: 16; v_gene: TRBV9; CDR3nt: TGTGCCAGCAGCAGTCTACTAAGCTTCGGCACCGGGGAGCTGTTTTTT; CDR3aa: CASSSLLSFGTGELFF
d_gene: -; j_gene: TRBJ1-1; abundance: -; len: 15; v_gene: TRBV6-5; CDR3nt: TGTGCCAGCAGCCTAGACAGGCCCCTGCGGACTGAAGCTTTCTTT; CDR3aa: CASSLDRPLRTEAFF
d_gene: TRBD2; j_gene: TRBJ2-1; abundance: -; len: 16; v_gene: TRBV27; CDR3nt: TGTGCCAGCAGCACGATAGCGGGAGGGCCGGGAAATGAGCAGTTCTTC; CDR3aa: CASSTIAGGPGNEQFF
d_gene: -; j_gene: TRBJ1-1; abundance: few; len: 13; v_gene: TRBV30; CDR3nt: TGTGCCTGGAGTTGGAACAGCGGGACTGAAGCTTTCTTT; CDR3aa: CAWSWNSGTEAFF
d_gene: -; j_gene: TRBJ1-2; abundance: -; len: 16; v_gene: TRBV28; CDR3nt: TGTGCCAGCAGTCCTCCACTCGTTCCAGGGGAGGTTGGCTACACCTTC; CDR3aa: CASSPPLVPGEVGYTF
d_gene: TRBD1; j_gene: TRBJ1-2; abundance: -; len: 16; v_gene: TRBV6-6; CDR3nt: TGTGCCAGCAGTTCCACAGGGGGGCCTGATAACTATGGCTACACCTTC; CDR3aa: CASSSTGGPDNYGYTF
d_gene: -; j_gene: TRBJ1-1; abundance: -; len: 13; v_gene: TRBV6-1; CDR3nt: TGTGCCAGCAGGAAAAGGGGGGGCACTGAAGCTTTCTTT; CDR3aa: CASRKRGGTEAFF
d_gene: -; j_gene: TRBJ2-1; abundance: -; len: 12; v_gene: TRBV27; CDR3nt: TGTGCCAGCAAGGGGAGTCACAATGAGCAGTTCTTC; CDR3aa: CASKGSHNEQFF
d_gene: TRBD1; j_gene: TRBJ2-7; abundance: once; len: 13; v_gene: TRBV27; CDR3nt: TGTGCCAGCAGTCCCAGGGGGCCCTACGAGCAGTACTTC; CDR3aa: CASSPRGPYEQYF
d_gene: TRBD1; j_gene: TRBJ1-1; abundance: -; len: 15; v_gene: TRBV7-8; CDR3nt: TGTGCCAGCAGTCGGGACAGACCCATGAACACTGAAGCTTTCTTT; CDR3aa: CASSRDRPMNTEAFF